This T cell receptor (beta chain) stems from a study of shared clonotypes between healthy human individuals. The naive CD8 subset, CD45RO-negative cells positively selected for CCR7, excluded terminally differentiated effector memory CD45RA+ cells. Produced via immunoSEQ multiplex PCR; TCRdb's table is partial and in-frame only. Of a few million clones in the sample, 93% are singletons; the top ten hold around 1.8%. From germline, CDR1 is MNHEY and CDR2 SMNVEV (reference sequence). This CDR3 is 16 amino acids long. The ends lost 6 bases at V and 1 base at J; junction bases unmatched: 10. This clone was found once.

Sequenced sample: naive CD8+ T cells from PBMCs. This clonotype originated in a man in his late teens or twenties in good health. Some clones in this sample may be carry-over from other donors' samples. The chain employs TRBV27 and TRBJ1-1; 8 bases map to TRBD1. The CDR3 bases are TGTGCCAGCAGCCTATTCCCAGGGGGCGCGAACACTGAAGCTTTCTTT. Translated: CASSLFPGGANTEAFF.